A selection of T cell receptor beta chains follows, all from one sample in a study of cytomegalovirus exposure and HLA in healthy donors. Sequencing used immunoSEQ multiplex PCR; TCRdb keeps in-frame clones, though not all of them. The sample records some 150,000 clones, 60% to 85% being singletons. The specimen sequenced was PBMCs. These receptors were obtained from a male donor in good health and CMV-seronegative. CDR3s include the opening cysteine and the closing phenylalanine or tryptophan. D genes are given only for firm matches. Rows may omit the clone size; those that give it use once, few, many or a size class.

- TRBJ1-1 - TRBV9 TGTGCCAGCAGTGAGGCCCAGAACACTGAAGCTTTCTTT CASSEAQNTEAFF
few TRBJ2-5 - TRBV7-2 TGTGCCAGCACCCTGCGGGAGACCCAGTACTTC CASTLRETQYF
- TRBJ2-5 TRBD2 TRBV7-2 TGTGCCAGCAGCTTCCGGACTAGCGGTCAAGAGACCCAGTACTTC CASSFRTSGQETQYF
- TRBJ2-7 TRBD1 TRBV18 TGTGCCAGCTCACCAGAGGGACAGAGTAACCTATACGAGCAGTACTTC CASSPEGQSNLYEQYF
- TRBJ1-2 - TRBV29-1 TGCAGCGTCCAGCCTAGGTTACGATCCGGCTACACCTTC CSVQPRLRSGYTF
- TRBJ2-7 TRBD1 TRBV7-3 TGTGCCAGCAGCCCGGGGGGTGGGACAGGGAAGTGCGAGCAGTACTTC CASSPGGGTGKCEQYF
- TRBJ1-5 - TRBV27 TGTGCCAGCAGTTTATCCCGGACGGACAGACAGCCCCAGCATTTT CASSLSRTDRQPQHF
- TRBJ1-6 TRBD1 TRBV6-5 TGTGCCAGTAAGGGACAGGGGGGGAATAATTCACCCCTCCACTTT CASKGQGGNNSPLHF
few TRBJ1-3 TRBD1 TRBV5-5 TGTGCCAGCAGCTCCCGACAGGGAGGCTCAGGAAACACCATATATTTT CASSSRQGGSGNTIYF
- TRBJ2-7 - TRBV4-3 TGCGCCAGCAGCCAAGATGGTGGAGGTTTTTCCTACGAGCAGTACTTC CASSQDGGGFSYEQYF
- TRBJ2-7 - TRBV14 TGTGCCAGCAGCCAAATCCCTGCCTACGAGCAGTACTTC CASSQIPAYEQYF
once TRBJ2-7 TRBD1 TRBV18 TGTGCCAGCTCACCGTACCGGGACAGCTACGAGCAGTACTTC CASSPYRDSYEQYF
- TRBJ2-2 - TRBV25-1 TGTGCCAGCAGTGAATCGGGGGTCGGGGAGCTGTTTTTT CASSESGVGELFF
few TRBJ2-1 TRBD1 TRBV5-4 TGTGCCAGCAGCCCCCGGACAGGGGGCAATGAGCAGTTCTTC CASSPRTGGNEQFF
- TRBJ1-1 - TRBV12-2 TGTGCAAGTCGCTTAGGCCGGGAGGGGGCCTACACTGAAGCTTTCTTT CASRLGREGAYTEAFF
- TRBJ2-7 - TRBV4-1 TGCGCCAGCAGCCAAGTGGGGGGCGGGAGAGAGCAGTACTTC CASSQVGGGREQYF
- TRBJ1-1 TRBD1 TRBV2 TGTGCCAGCAGCGCTGGACAGGGGACTGAAGCTTTCTTT CASSAGQGTEAFF
- TRBJ2-7 - TRBV5-1 TGCGCCAGCAGCTTGGGCGGGGTCTACGAGCAGTACTTC CASSLGGVYEQYF
- TRBJ2-2 - TRBV5-1 TGCGCCAGCAGCCCCAGGACATCGAACACCGGGGAGCTGTTTTTT CASSPRTSNTGELFF
- TRBJ2-7 - TRBV10-3 TGTGCCACAAGAGCGGTGGGATACGAGCAGTACTTC CATRAVGYEQYF
once TRBJ1-5 TRBD1 TRBV29-1 TGCAGCGTTGCCGGGACAGGGGTAAATCAGCCCCAGCATTTT CSVAGTGVNQPQHF
- TRBJ2-7 - TRBV4-3 TGCGCCAGCAGCCAATACAGGGTTGGCTACGAGCAGTACTTC CASSQYRVGYEQYF
- TRBJ1-1 TRBD1 TRBV5-1 TGCGCCAGCAGCTCGAGACAGGGGGGGGCGAACACTGAAGCTTTCTTT CASSSRQGGANTEAFF
- TRBJ2-5 - TRBV21-1 TGTGCCAGCAGCAAAGCGCTCCGAACAGGGCCCCCCCCTCAAGAGACCCAGTACTTC CASSKALRTGPPPQETQYF
- TRBJ2-7 TRBD1 TRBV11-2 TGTGCCAGCAGCTTAGAGGGACAGGGGACCGACGAGCAGTACTTC CASSLEGQGTDEQYF
few TRBJ1-2 - TRBV4-2 TGTGCCAGCAGCCAAGAGTGGCAGACAAACTATGGCTACACCTTC CASSQEWQTNYGYTF
few TRBJ2-7 TRBD2 TRBV6-5 TGTGCCAGCAGTTACGCGTGGGAGGGCTCCTACGAGCAGTACTTC CASSYAWEGSYEQYF
- TRBJ2-7 TRBD1 TRBV10-2 TGCGCCAGCAGCGGGATTGGGGCAGGGGGCCTACCTTACGAGCAGTACTTC CASSGIGAGGLPYEQYF
- TRBJ2-7 - TRBV18 TGTGCCAGCTCACCTTCGCCTGACACCAGACCCTACGAGCAGTACTTC CASSPSPDTRPYEQYF
- TRBJ1-2 - TRBV4-1 TGCGCCAGCAGCGGTGGGCGGGGTTGGGGCTACACCTTC CASSGGRGWGYTF
- TRBJ2-3 TRBD2 TRBV7-9 TGTGCCAGCAGCTTATGGGGTCGGCGGGGGGACACAGATACGCAGTATTTT CASSLWGRRGDTDTQYF
- TRBJ2-7 - TRBV4-3 TGCGCCAGCAGTGAAATTATAGGGGTCGAGCAGTACTTC CASSEIIGVEQYF
- TRBJ2-5 - TRBV4-1 TGCGCCAGCAGCCAGGACGGGGGGCGGGCAGAGACCCAGTACTTC CASSQDGGRAETQYF
- TRBJ1-1 - TRBV19 TGTGCCAGTAGTTGGTCCGGGGAAGCTTTCTTT CASSWSGEAFF
few TRBJ1-1 - TRBV29-1 TGCAGCGTTGAAGATGAGGCAGTCTTAGGAGGCACTGAAGCTTTCTTT CSVEDEAVLGGTEAFF
- TRBJ2-5 - TRBV19 TGTGCCAGTAGTATTCGGACAGTTTTCCCCCAAGAGACCCAGTACTTC CASSIRTVFPQETQYF
- TRBJ2-7 TRBD1 TRBV30 TGTGCCTGGACGGGACAGGGTGGATACGAGCAGTACTTC CAWTGQGGYEQYF
- TRBJ2-2 - TRBV29-1 TGCAGCGGTACCGGTTTTGAGGACACCGGGGAGCTGTTTTTT CSGTGFEDTGELFF
- TRBJ1-1 TRBD1 TRBV5-6 TGTGCCAGCAGCTCCACAGGGGGGAGGGCCAAAGCTTTCTTT CASSSTGGRAKAFF
- TRBJ2-7 TRBD2 TRBV4-1 TGCGCCAGCAGTTGGACTAGCGGGCCTGCCTACGAGCAGTACTTC CASSWTSGPAYEQYF